These 15 T cell receptor beta chains were sequenced from one sample in a study of cytomegalovirus exposure and HLA in healthy donors. PCR involved 60 Vbeta and 13 Jbeta primers. Assay: immunoSEQ multiplex PCR; the TCRdb copy retains only in-frame clones and omits some. The sample has around 170,000 clones, roughly 80% seen once. Sequenced: PBMCs. These receptor sequences come from a man aged 45-60 years in good health and CMV-seronegative.

V is TRBV27 and J is TRBJ2-5; D might be TRBD1 (5 bases). The J call may be mistaken, given a closer DNA end match to TRBJ2-7. CDR1 MNHEY and CDR2 SMNVEV come from the germline V gene (reference sequence). CDR3 length: 15 amino acids. Here the CDR3 reads CASSSLPQATYEQYF. The CDR3 nucleotides read TGTGCCAGCAGTTCCCTACCACAGGCAACCTACGAGCAGTACTTC.

The genes are TRBV30 and TRBJ2-1; 9 bases agree with TRBD2. Germline values: CDR1 GTSNPN, CDR2 SVGIG (reference sequence). The CDR3 is made up of 16 amino acids. J lost 5 bases, V lost 0 bases, and 8 bases had no gene match. CDR3 nucleotides: TGTGCCTGGAGTGTACGATCTAGCGGGGCCGACAATGAGCAGTTCTTC. As protein: CAWSVRSSGADNEQFF.

The chain is built from TRBV7-9 and TRBJ2-7, with 10 bases fitting TRBD1. Germline CDR1 SEHNR, CDR2 FQNEAQ (reference sequence). Unmatched junction bases numbered 9, after V lost 7 bases and J lost 3 bases. The CDR3 extends over 15 amino acids. CDR3 sequence: CASTSEWDRGYEQYF. In nucleotides, the CDR3 is TGTGCCAGCACCTCGGAGTGGGACAGGGGCTACGAGCAGTACTTC.

J is TRBJ1-6 and V is TRBV7-9, with D perhaps TRBD1 (5 bases). Germline values: CDR1 SEHNR, CDR2 FQNEAQ (reference sequence). The CDR3 has 14 amino acids. With 4 bases removed from V and 5 bases from J, the gap between germline ends came to 9 bases. CDR3 loop: CASSSDSHNSPLHF. The CDR3 DNA is TGTGCCAGCAGCTCTGACAGCCATAATTCACCCCTCCACTTT.

The V gene is TRBV4-3, the J gene TRBJ2-1, with a possible D match to TRBD2 (6 bases). Germline V CDR1 and CDR2: LGHNA, YSLEER. V dropped 0 bases and J dropped 7 bases, with 13 bases sitting between them. This CDR3 has 15 residues. The CDR3 coding sequence is TGCGCCAGCAGCCAAGATAGTGGGGGGATGAATGAGCAGTTCTTC. Protein product: CASSQDSGGMNEQFF.

The chain carries TRBV9 and TRBJ1-4; D may be TRBD1 (6 bases). This CDR3 region has 15 residues. The germline gives CDR1 SGDLS, CDR2 YYNGEE. The ends were cut back, 0 bases at V and 8 bases at J, with 14 bases in the middle. CDR3 nucleotides: TGTGCCAGCAGCGTAGCAGGCAGGGGCTGGGAAAAACTGTTTTTT. Translating gives CASSVAGRGWEKLFF.

This chain joins TRBV19 and TRBJ2-1; 8 bases are shared with TRBD2. Looked up from germline, CDR1 is LNHDA and CDR2 is SQIVND (reference sequence). This CDR3 contains 15 residues. V lost 4 bases, J lost 4 bases, and 6 bases stayed unmatched. The CDR3 sequence: CASSTSGLAYNEQFF. In nucleotides, the CDR3 is TGTGCCAGTAGTACGTCAGGACTAGCTTACAATGAGCAGTTCTTC.

The chain has TRBV5-1 and TRBJ2-7; 8 bases match TRBD2. The CDR3 covers 13 residues. In germline, CDR1 is SGHRS, CDR2 YFSETQ. Trimming removed 6 bases from V and 5 bases from J; junction bases left unmatched: 7. Here the CDR3 DNA reads TGCGCCAGCACCCTCGGGGGGGCCGACGAGCAGTACTTC. Its translation is CASTLGGADEQYF.

This clone was detected only a few times. V is TRBV7-2 and J is TRBJ2-3, with no clear D. V shed 2 bases and J shed 5 bases, with 8 bases lying between them. From germline, CDR1 is SGHTA and CDR2 FQGNSA. The CDR3 contains 13 residues. The CDR3 nucleotides read TGTGCCAGCAGCTTAATTAGCCTAGATACGCAGTATTTT. Protein product: CASSLISLDTQYF.

The V call is TRBV4-3, the J call TRBJ2-6; 8 bases align to TRBD2. The CDR3 sequence is 18 residues long. V lost 0 bases and J lost 4; bases outside the gene matches: 8. CDR1 and CDR2 (germline): LGHNA, YSLEER. The CDR3, as DNA: TGCGCCAGCAGCCAAGATCTGGCGGGGGGCTTCGGGGCCAACGTCCTGACTTTC. This translates into CASSQDLAGGFGANVLTF.

This chain joins TRBV27 and TRBJ2-7; perhaps TRBD1 as D (6 bases). This CDR3 is built from 17 residues. Germline V gene lookup returns CDR1 MNHEY and CDR2 SMNVEV (reference sequence). Deletions cut 5 bases from V and 5 bases from J, with 25 bases between. CDR3 region: CASSETPLQGSIHEQYF. CDR3 DNA sequence: TGTGCCAGCAGTGAAACCCCTCTACAGGGTTCTATACACGAGCAGTACTTC.

A single count supports this clone. The chain links TRBV4-1 to TRBJ2-5; 9 nucleotides line up with TRBD2. The DNA end favors TRBJ2-7, so the J call may be wrong. In germline, CDR1 is MGHRA, CDR2 YSYEKL. CDR3 length equals 16 residues. CDR3 sequence reads: CASSQPPAGGNYEQYF. CDR3 in DNA: TGCGCCAGCAGCCAACCCCCGGCGGGGGGGAATTACGAGCAGTACTTC.

The genes are TRBV7-3 and TRBJ2-3; TRBD2 agrees at 13 bases. The CDR3 consists of 15 residues. The germline V gene encodes CDR1 SGHTA and CDR2 FQGTGA. V shed 5 bases, J shed 3 bases, and the junction held 2 bases outside the gene matches. As DNA, the CDR3 is TGTGCCAGCAGCGCGGGACTAGCGGGGACAGATACGCAGTATTTT. Translated, it gives CASSAGLAGTDTQYF.

The chain combines TRBV14 with TRBJ2-5; no clear D. V was cut by 1 base and J by 5 bases, with 5 bases left in between. The germline gives CDR1 SGHDN, CDR2 FVKESK. The CDR3 has 12 amino acids. The CDR3 sequence: CASSQGAETQYF. CDR3 DNA sequence: TGTGCCAGCAGCCAAGGAGCGGAGACCCAGTACTTC.

This CDR3 is CASSVGASAGTSRETQYF. The CDR3 DNA sequence: TGTGCCAGCAGCGTAGGGGCTAGCGCGGGGACTAGCAGAGAGACCCAGTACTTC. The chain links TRBV9 to TRBJ2-5; 9 bases fit TRBD2. The CDR3 extends over 18 amino acids. V lost 0 bases, J lost 4 bases, and 13 bases stayed unmatched. Germline V CDR1 and CDR2: SGDLS, YYNGEE.